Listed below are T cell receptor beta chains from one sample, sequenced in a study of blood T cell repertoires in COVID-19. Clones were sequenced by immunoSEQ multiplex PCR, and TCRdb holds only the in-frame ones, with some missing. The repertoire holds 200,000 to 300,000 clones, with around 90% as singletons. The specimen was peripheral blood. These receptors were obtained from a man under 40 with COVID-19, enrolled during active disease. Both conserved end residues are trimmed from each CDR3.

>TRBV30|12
AWTYRGRNYGYT
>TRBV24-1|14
ATSDRTAGSTDTQY
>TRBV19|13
ASSIQGAGNQPQH
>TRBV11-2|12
ASGTGLGSYEQY
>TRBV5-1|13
ASSSYGGSYNEQF
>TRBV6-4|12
ASRRTEENTEAF
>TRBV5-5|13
ASSASDHSGNTIY
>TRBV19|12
ASSIVAGRDEQY
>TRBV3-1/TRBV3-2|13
ASSQGPGHNSPLH
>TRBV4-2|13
ASSQAAGGGETQY
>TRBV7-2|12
ASAGTPSSYEQY
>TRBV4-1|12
ASSPRQGDNEQF
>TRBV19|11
ASSGTGEETQY
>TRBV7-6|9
ASSPKETQY
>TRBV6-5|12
ASSYPENTGELF
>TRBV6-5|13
ASKPLASSTDTQY
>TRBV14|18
ASSQRGPLSSGASSYEQY
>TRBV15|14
ATSRGEGAGLEKLF
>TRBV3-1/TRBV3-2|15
ASSRTRTGGAGTEAF
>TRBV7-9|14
ASSLILGGVSYEQY
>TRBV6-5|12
ASSTTGAGSPLH
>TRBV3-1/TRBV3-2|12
ASSRLGPNEKLF
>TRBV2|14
ASSVFPTGYTNTIY
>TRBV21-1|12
ASENDIPICGYT
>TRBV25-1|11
ASSFAGEYGYT
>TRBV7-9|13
ASSPTGAGLRGYT
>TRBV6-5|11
ASSYLANTEAF